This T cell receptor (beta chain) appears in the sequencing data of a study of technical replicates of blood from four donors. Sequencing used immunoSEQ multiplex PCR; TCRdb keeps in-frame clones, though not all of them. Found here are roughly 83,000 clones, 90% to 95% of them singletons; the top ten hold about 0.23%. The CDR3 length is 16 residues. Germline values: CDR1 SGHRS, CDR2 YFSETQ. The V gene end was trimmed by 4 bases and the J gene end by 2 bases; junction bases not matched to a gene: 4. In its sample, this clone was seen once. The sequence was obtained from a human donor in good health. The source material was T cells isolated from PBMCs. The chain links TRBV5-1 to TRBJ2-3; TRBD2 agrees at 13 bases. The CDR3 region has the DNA TGCGCCAGCAGCGGACTAGCGGGGGCCTCCACAGATACGCAGTATTTT. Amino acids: CASSGLAGASTDTQYF.